This entry lists 20 T cell receptor beta chains sequenced from one sample in a study of blood T cell repertoires in COVID-19. Generated by immunoSEQ multiplex PCR, the TCRdb table keeps only in-frame clones and is missing some. The repertoire has hundreds of thousands of clones, 90% of them found once; the top ten carry around 0.87%. Sample: PBMCs or T cells enriched from blood (not recorded which). These receptors were taken from a man in his fifties or sixties who had been exposed to COVID-19.

Concerning this clone: Germline and junction disagree at one end, which may indicate a read error. The CDR3 DNA reads TGTGCCTGGAGCCGGGACTATTCGAAAACCGGGGAGCTGTTTTTT. Translated, it gives CAWSRDYSKTGELFF. This chain connects TRBV30 to TRBJ2-2, with TRBD2 matching 7 bases. CDR1 is GTSNPN and CDR2 is SVGIG in the germline V gene (reference sequence). The CDR3 is 15 residues long.

This rearrangement joins TRBV20-1 to TRBJ1-3; no definite D call. CDR3 size: 10 residues. The germline V gene encodes CDR1 DFQATT and CDR2 SNEGSKA (reference sequence). The ends were cut back, 3 bases at V and 11 bases at J, with 8 bases in the middle. DNA of the CDR3: TGCAGTGCTAGGGCTTTCGCCATATATTTT. It encodes CSARAFAIYF.

This clone was seen once. The V gene is TRBV2, the J gene TRBJ2-7; D gene uncertain. Trimming took off 5 bases at V and 6 bases at J, with 14 bases between the two ends. This CDR3 region has 13 residues. Germline assignment: CDR1 SNHLY and CDR2 FYNNEI. In DNA, the CDR3 is TGTGCCAGCAGTTGGAGTATGTCTGCCGAGCAGTACTTC. This codes for CASSWSMSAEQYF.

The chain carries TRBV20-1 and TRBJ2-7, with D perhaps matching TRBD1 (5 bases). Between the trimmed V and J ends, which lost 3 bases and 1 base, there was a span of 7 bases. The CDR3 is 12 residues long. The germline V gene has CDR1 DFQATT and CDR2 SNEGSKA (reference sequence). CDR3 sequence (DNA): TGCAGTGCTAGTAGGGGTTCCTACGAGCAGTACGTC. As protein: CSASRGSYEQYV.

This clone came up once. V usage is TRBV10-3 and J usage is TRBJ2-1; TRBD2 matches 12 bases. This CDR3 comprises 14 residues. Germline CDR1 reads ENHRY; CDR2 reads SYGVKD. The junction had 0 bases not matched to a gene; V was cut back by 4 bases and J by 5 bases. The CDR3 sequence is CAISGLAGDNEQFF. In DNA, the CDR3 is TGTGCCATCAGTGGACTAGCGGGAGACAATGAGCAGTTCTTC.

The chain is built from TRBV24-1 and TRBJ1-2, with TRBD1 matching over 7 bases. The CDR3 length is 13 residues. Trimming took 4 bases from V and 7 from J; bases not matched to a gene: 5. CDR1 is KGHDR, CDR2 SFDVKD, per germline. The CDR3 bases are TGTGCCACCAGTGAACATGACAGGGCTGGCTACACCTTC. As protein: CATSEHDRAGYTF.

The chain combines TRBV3-1 (or the pseudogene TRBV3-2) with TRBJ1-6; TRBD1 aligns across 9 bases. The V and J ends lost 2 bases and 10 bases, in that order; junction bases with no gene match: 3. CDR1 and CDR2 (germline): LGHDT, YNNKEL (reference sequence). This CDR3 contains 14 residues. The CDR3 here is CASSQPDRGSPLHF. The CDR3 region has the DNA TGTGCCAGCAGCCAACCCGACAGGGGGTCACCCCTCCACTTT.

The chain employs TRBV7-9 and TRBJ1-6; 7 nucleotides align to TRBD1. J was trimmed by 8 bases and V by 10 bases; bases with no gene match: 5. The CDR3 length is 12 residues. Germline CDR1 and CDR2: SEHNR and FQNEAQ (reference sequence). The CDR3 reads CATQGDDSPLHF. CDR3 in DNA: TGTGCCACCCAGGGGGATGATTCACCCCTCCACTTT.

V and J are TRBV28 and TRBJ2-7; TRBD2 aligns across 9 bases. From germline, CDR1 is MDHEN and CDR2 SYDVKM. V was clipped by 5 bases and J by 3 bases; unmatched bases: 8. This CDR3 has 15 residues. The CDR3 DNA sequence: TGTGCCAGCAGTCCCCTAGCGGGGCGAAGCTACGAGCAGTACGTC. Translating gives CASSPLAGRSYEQYV.

The rearrangement uses TRBV6-5 and TRBJ2-6; possibly TRBD1 for D (5 bases). CDR1 MNHEY and CDR2 SVGAGI come from the germline V gene. This CDR3 comprises 13 residues. V dropped 6 bases and J dropped 6 bases, with 9 bases sitting between them. CDR3 in amino acids: CASRPGQANVLTF. The DNA for the CDR3 is TGTGCCAGCAGACCCGGACAGGCCAACGTCCTGACTTTC.

The chain is built from TRBV19 and TRBJ1-5; perhaps TRBD1 as D (5 bases). The V gene's germline CDR1 is LNHDA and CDR2 SQIVND (reference sequence). Deletions cut 5 bases from V and 11 bases from J, with 16 bases between. This CDR3 has 13 amino acids. This chain's CDR3 is CASSPIQEGSQHF. CDR3 nucleotide sequence: TGTGCCAGTAGTCCGATACAGGAAGGGTCCCAGCATTTT.

The CDR3 sequence is CASSLRGSDSSYEQYV. The CDR3 DNA reads TGTGCCAGCAGTTTACGCGGGAGCGACTCCTCCTACGAGCAGTACGTC. The J gene is TRBJ2-7, the V gene TRBV28; 7 bases agree with TRBD2. Germline lookup yields CDR1 MDHEN and CDR2 SYDVKM. The CDR3 has 16 residues. V shed 2 bases, J shed 0 bases, and the junction held 7 bases outside the gene matches.

The chain combines TRBV27 with TRBJ2-1, with 10 bases that match TRBD1. From germline, CDR1 is MNHEY and CDR2 SMNVEV (reference sequence). CDR3 length: 19 amino acids. V shed 10 bases and J 3 bases; nucleotides not matched to a gene: 21. CDR3 sequence reads: CATLSPGQGSPEHYNEQFF. The CDR3 DNA reads TGTGCCACCCTATCTCCGGGACAGGGGTCACCTGAGCACTACAATGAGCAGTTCTTC.

The chain is built from TRBV5-1 and TRBJ1-2; D ambiguous. The CDR3 runs to 13 residues. The V gene lost 0 bases and the J gene lost 3 bases, with 6 bases spanning the gap. The germline V gene has CDR1 SGHRS and CDR2 YFSETQ. This CDR3 is CASSLVAYYGYTF. The CDR3 DNA reads as TGCGCCAGCAGCTTGGTGGCTTACTATGGCTACACCTTC.

The V call is TRBV27, the J call TRBJ1-2, with D unresolved. Germline V gene sequence: CDR1 MNHEY, CDR2 SMNVEV (reference sequence). The CDR3 is 18 amino acids. Between the trimmed V and J ends, which lost 5 bases and 3 bases, there was a span of 25 bases. CDR3 bases: TGTGCCAGCAGTGCTTTCGTCGAGGTTAGGAAGGCCTACTATGGCTACACCTTC. Residues: CASSAFVEVRKAYYGYTF.

This clone is a singleton in its sample. The rearrangement links TRBV29-1 to TRBJ1-1; D ambiguous. Trimming took off 5 bases at V and 0 bases at J, with 10 bases between the two ends. This CDR3 contains 13 residues. In germline, CDR1 is SQVTM, CDR2 ANQGSEA. CDR3 nucleotide sequence: TGCAGCGTTCGGGTGAACATGAACACTGAAGCTTTCTTT. It yields the protein CSVRVNMNTEAFF.

The chain couples TRBV7-9 to TRBJ2-3; the D is unclear. The ends were cut back, 5 bases at V and 1 base at J, with 16 bases in the middle. There are 16 residues in the CDR3. CDR1 is SEHNR, CDR2 FQNEAQ, per germline (reference sequence). The CDR3 coding sequence is TGTGCCAGCAGCCCACCCCGAGCGAGAGGCACAGATACGCAGTATTTT. It specifies CASSPPRARGTDTQYF.

This clone was recorded only once. The chain recombines TRBV11-3 with TRBJ2-3; maybe TRBD2 (6 bases). CDR1 SGHNT and CDR2 YENEEA come from the germline V gene. The CDR3 runs 14 residues. Deletions cut 5 bases from V and 0 bases from J, with 9 bases between. CDR3 residues: CASSGRGSTDTQYF. The CDR3 DNA is TGTGCCAGCAGCGGGCGGGGCAGCACAGATACGCAGTATTTT. Based on the CDR3 plus reference TRBV11-3 and TRBJ2-3, the full variable domain is EAGVVQSPRYKIIEKKQPVAFWCNPISGHNTLYWYLQNLGQGPELLIRYENEEAVDDSQLPKDRFSAERLKGVDSTLKIQPAELGDSAVYLCASSGRGSTDTQYFGPGTRLTVL.

V is TRBV20-1 and J is TRBJ1-2; D remains ambiguous. Per germline, CDR1 DFQATT and CDR2 SNEGSKA (reference sequence). V lost 3 bases and J 3 bases, leaving 14 bases between the germline ends. The CDR3 runs to 14 residues. In DNA form, the CDR3 reads TGCAGTGCTAGTGCGGTACCCCCTGACTATGGCTACACCTTC. It specifies CSASAVPPDYGYTF.

The chain links TRBV2 to TRBJ2-1, with 10 positions matching TRBD1. The germline V gene encodes CDR1 SNHLY and CDR2 FYNNEI. V dropped 1 base and J dropped 8; count of bases not matched to a gene: 8. CDR3 size: 16 residues. Here the CDR3 DNA reads TGTGCCAGCAGTGAAGAAAGGACAGGGGGATTGGATGAGCAGTTCTTC. Amino acids: CASSEERTGGLDEQFF.